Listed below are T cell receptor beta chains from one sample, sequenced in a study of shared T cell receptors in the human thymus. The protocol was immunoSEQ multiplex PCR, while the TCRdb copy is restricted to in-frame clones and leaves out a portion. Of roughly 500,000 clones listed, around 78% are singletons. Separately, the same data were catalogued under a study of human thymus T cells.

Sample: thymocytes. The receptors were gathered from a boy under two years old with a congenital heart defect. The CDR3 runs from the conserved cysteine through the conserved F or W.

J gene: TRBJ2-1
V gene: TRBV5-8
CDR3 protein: CASSLPSGAYNEQFF

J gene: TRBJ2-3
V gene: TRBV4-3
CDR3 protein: CASSQDRGLAGDTQYF

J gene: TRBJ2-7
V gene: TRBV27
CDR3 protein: CASSSNPHSGRAQGKSYEQYF

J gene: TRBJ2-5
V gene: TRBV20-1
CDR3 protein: CTEGGETQYF

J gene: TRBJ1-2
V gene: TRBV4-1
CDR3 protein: CASSHVLRGRKDGYTF

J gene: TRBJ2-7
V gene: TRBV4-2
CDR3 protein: CASSQDLSGFSPYEQYF

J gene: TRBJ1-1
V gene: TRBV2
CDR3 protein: CASSGQYTEAFF

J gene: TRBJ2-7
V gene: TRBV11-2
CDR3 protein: CASSRQGVTYEQYF

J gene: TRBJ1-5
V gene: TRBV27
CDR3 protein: CASGYQPQHF

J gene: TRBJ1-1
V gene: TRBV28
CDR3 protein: CASSTTPQGRINTEAFF

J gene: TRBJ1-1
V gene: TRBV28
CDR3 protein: CASGLQGEEDTEAFF

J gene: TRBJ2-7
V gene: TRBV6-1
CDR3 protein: CASSESWRATYEQYF

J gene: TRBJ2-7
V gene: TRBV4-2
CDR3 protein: CASSQNYRGEQYF

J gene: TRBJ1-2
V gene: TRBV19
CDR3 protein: CASSIGSAGPNYGYTF

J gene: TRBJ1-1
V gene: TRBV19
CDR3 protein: CASSFPKGTGGTEAFF

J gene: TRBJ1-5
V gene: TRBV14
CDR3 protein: CASTTNQPQHF

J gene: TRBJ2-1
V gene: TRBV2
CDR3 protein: CASSPASLGQGFGEQFF

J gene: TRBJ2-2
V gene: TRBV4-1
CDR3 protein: CASSDRPTNTGELFF

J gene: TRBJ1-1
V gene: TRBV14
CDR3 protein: CASSQAREGQMNTEAFF

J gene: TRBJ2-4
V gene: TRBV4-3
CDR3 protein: CASSQTRGRIAKNIQYF

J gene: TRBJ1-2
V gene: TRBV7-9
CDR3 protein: CASSSKGADYGYTF

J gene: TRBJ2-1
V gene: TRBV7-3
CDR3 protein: CASSSKGASGRRDNEQFF

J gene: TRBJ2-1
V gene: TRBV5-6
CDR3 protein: CASSGGLYNEQFF

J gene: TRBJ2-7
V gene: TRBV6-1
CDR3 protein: CASNDGGTRSYEQYF

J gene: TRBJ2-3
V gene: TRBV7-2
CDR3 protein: CASSPGTGADTQYF

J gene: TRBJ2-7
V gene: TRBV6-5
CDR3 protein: CASSYILGQGRYEQYF

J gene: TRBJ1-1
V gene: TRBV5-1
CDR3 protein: CASSSESGVNTEAFF

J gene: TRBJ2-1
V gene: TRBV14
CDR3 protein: CASSQLSRLAGVPYNEQFF

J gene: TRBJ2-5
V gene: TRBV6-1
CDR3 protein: CASSVRGLWETQYF

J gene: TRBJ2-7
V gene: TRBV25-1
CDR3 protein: CASSDRDSAYEQYF

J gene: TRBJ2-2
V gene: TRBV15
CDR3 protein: CATSSNGVGTGELFF

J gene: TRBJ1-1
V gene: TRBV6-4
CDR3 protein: CASSDFAGGEAFF

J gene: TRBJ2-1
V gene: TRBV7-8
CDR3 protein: CASSLLASGNEQFF

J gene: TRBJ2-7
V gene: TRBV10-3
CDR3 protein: CANSVRQGGYEQYF

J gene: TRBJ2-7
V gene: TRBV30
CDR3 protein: CAWSPKKAGGPYEQYF

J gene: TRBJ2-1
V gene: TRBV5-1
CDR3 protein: CASSLLAGLGQFF

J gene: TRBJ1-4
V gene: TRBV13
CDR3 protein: CASSLGRLRTGGEKLFF

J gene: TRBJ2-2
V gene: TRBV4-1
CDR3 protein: CASSPSRDGSLLTGELFF

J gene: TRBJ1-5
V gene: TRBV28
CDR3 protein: CASSRPPPDRTIQPQHF

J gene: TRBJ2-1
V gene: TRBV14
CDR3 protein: CASSQGRGGEQFF

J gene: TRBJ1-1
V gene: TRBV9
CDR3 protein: CASSATQGAGEAFF

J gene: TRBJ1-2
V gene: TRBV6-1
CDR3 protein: CASSRGFGHTF

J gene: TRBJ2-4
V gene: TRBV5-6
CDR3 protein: CASSPRGQPGDIQYF

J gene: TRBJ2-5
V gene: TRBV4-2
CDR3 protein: CASSQDPGQGKQETQYF

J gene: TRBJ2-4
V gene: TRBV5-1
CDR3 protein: CASSLAMGQEMDIQYF

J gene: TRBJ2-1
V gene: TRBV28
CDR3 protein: CASSPQGIGLAGGPSSEQFF

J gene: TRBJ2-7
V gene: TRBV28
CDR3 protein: CASSSPGNPVIEQYF

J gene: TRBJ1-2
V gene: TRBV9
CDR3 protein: CASSSDYGYTF

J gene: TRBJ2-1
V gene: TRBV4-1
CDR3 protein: CASSQEGPGLAGGCEQFF

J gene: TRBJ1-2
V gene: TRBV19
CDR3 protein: CASSIGLFNYGYTF

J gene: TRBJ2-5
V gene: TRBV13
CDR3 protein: CASSNGLAGGPYQETQYF

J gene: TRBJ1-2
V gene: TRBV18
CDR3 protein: CASSPPQGGYTF